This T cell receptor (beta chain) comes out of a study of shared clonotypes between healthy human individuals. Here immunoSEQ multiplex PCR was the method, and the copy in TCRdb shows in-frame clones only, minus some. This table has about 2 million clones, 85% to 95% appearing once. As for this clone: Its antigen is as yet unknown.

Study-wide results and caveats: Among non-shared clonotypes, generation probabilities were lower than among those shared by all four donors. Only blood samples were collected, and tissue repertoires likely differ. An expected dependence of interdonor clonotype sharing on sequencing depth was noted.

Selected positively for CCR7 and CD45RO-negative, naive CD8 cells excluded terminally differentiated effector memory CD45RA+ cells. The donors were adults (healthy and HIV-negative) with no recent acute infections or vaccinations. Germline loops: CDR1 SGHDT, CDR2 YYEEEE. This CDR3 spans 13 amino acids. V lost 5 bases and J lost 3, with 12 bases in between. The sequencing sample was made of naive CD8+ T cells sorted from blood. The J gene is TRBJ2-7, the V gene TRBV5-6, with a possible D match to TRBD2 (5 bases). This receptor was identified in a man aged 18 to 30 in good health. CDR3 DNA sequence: TGTGCCAGCAGACTAGACGGGGACTACGAGCAGTACTTC. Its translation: CASRLDGDYEQYF.